The next 13 T cell receptor delta chains were all read from a single sample in a study of gamma-delta chains in newborns, infants, children. With CATT, TCRdb re-called clones from the reads. The data contain more than 7,500 delta-chain clones, approximately 22% of them singletons. Material: blood. These TCRs come from a child who was a newborn, infant or young child, either healthy, febrile or measles-vaccinated (not recorded which).

This clone was seen a handful of times. The chain couples TRDV2 to TRDJ1; 9 bases are shared with TRDD3. Germline V CDR1 and CDR2: GEAIGNYY, EKD. The trim removed 0 bases at V and 1 base at J, leaving 20 bases unmatched. The CDR3 loop spans 21 amino acids. The CDR3 sequence: CACDTLTRTGGTGPPTDKLIF. The CDR3 DNA sequence: TGTGCCTGTGACACCCTCACCCGTACTGGGGGAACAGGACCCCCCACCGATAAACTCATCTTT.

This clone has a single count. The chain couples TRDV1 to TRDJ1; 8 positions match TRDD3. V was clipped by 1 base and J by 1 base; unmatched bases: 14. Germline CDR1 reads TSWWSYY; CDR2 reads QGS. This CDR3 has 19 residues. The CDR3 reads CALGERATWGIWRTDKLIF. The CDR3 coding sequence is TGTGCTCTTGGGGAACGGGCCACGTGGGGGATTTGGCGCACCGATAAACTCATCTTT.

In its sample, this clone is medium-sized. The chain is built from TRDV2 and TRDJ1; D ambiguous. The CDR3 covers 14 residues. V was cut by 1 base and J by 2 bases, with 10 bases left in between. From germline, CDR1 is GEAIGNYY and CDR2 EKD. CDR3 nucleotide sequence: TGTGCCTGTGACACGTTAGCGAATACCGATAAACTCATCTTT. The encoded protein is CACDTLANTDKLIF.

Worth noting for this clone: A single base separates this from a much larger clone, so it may be a read error. This chain links TRDV1 with TRDJ2, with 9 bases identical to TRDD3. The CDR3 spans 25 residues. CDR1 is TSWWSYY, CDR2 QGS, per germline. This chain's CDR3 is CALGELLAKQNWGITHSALTAKLFF. DNA of the CDR3: TGTGCTCTTGGAGAACTTCTCGCTAAGCAAAATTGGGGGATAACGCACTCGGCTTTGACAGCAAAACTCTTCTTT.

CDR3 loop: CACAPLTGGQYTDKLIF. CDR3 DNA sequence: TGTGCCTGCGCCCCCCTTACTGGGGGCCAGTACACCGATAAACTCATCTTT. The chain uses TRDV2 and TRDJ1, with 8 bases matching TRDD3. The germline V gene encodes CDR1 GEAIGNYY and CDR2 EKD. The trim removed 7 bases at V and 0 bases at J, leaving 15 bases unmatched. CDR3 length equals 17 residues.

With regard to this clone: Different DNA sequences within this sample yield the same CDR3. V is TRDV2 and J is TRDJ1, with a possible D match to TRDD3 (5 bases). The V gene's germline CDR1 is GEAIGNYY and CDR2 EKD. This CDR3 comprises 18 residues. V lost 3 bases, J lost 0 bases, and 22 bases lay in between. CDR3 bases: TGTGCCTGTGACGCCCTTAGCGGTCGGGGGTTACACACCGATAAACTCATCTTT. Amino acids: CACDALSGRGLHTDKLIF.

This clone has more than one count but fewer than ten. The junction shows a germline mismatch at one end, possibly a read error. The rearrangement links TRDV2 to TRDJ1, with a possible D match to TRDD3 (5 bases). The CDR3 has 15 amino acids. The germline V gene encodes CDR1 GEAIGNYY and CDR2 EKD. The CDR3 bases are TGTGCCTGTGACACCGTGGGGTTAGGTAAGAATAAACTCATCTTC. This encodes CACDTVGLGKNKLIF.

By sample share, this clone is medium-sized. The J gene is TRDJ3, the V gene TRDV2; perhaps TRDD3 as D (5 bases). The germline V and J ends were trimmed by 4 bases and 7 bases, with 16 bases remaining between them. The CDR3 is 16 amino acids. The germline gives CDR1 GEAIGNYY, CDR2 EKD. CDR3 in DNA: TGTGCCTGTGATGGGGTTCCCCAGGACGACACCCGACAGATGTTTTTC. This codes for CACDGVPQDDTRQMFF.

This clone was detected only a few times. The germline gene is not matched at one end of the junction; a read error may be the cause. J is TRDJ1 and V is TRDV2; 13 nucleotides line up with TRDD3. Germline assignment: CDR1 GEAIGNYY and CDR2 EKD. This CDR3 has 24 residues. DNA of the CDR3: TGTGCCTGTGACACCGTCCCTGTCGGCCATACTGGGGGATACGCCTCCCTATACACCGATAGACTCATCTTT. It codes for CACDTVPVGHTGGYASLYTDRLIF.

This clone has a handful of counts. The V and J genes are TRDV2 and TRDJ1; 10 positions agree with TRDD3. The junction had 13 bases not matched to a gene; V was cut back by 4 bases and J by 0 bases. Germline loops: CDR1 GEAIGNYY, CDR2 EKD. This CDR3 is 18 amino acids long. CDR3 DNA sequence: TGTGCCTGTGATCCTATTGGGGGATACACGCCTTACACCGATAAACTCATCTTT. It specifies CACDPIGGYTPYTDKLIF.

This clone showed up just a few times. Germline and junction disagree at one end, which may indicate a read error. V usage is TRDV2 and J usage is TRDJ1; 13 bases align to TRDD3. CDR3 length: 18 residues. In germline, CDR1 is GEAIGNYY, CDR2 EKD. CDR3 protein: CACDTVSTGGYETDKLIF. The CDR3 nucleotides are TGTGCCTGTGACACGGTCAGTACTGGGGGATACGAAACCGACAAACTCATCTTT.

This clone was recorded only once. This clone may be a read error of a much larger clone one base away. This chain joins TRDV2 and TRDJ3; D unclear. Trimming removed 4 bases from V and 0 bases from J, with 21 bases in between. The CDR3 extends over 20 amino acids. CDR1 and CDR2 (germline): GEAIGNYY, EKD. The CDR3 bases are TGTGCCTGTGATCTGTTGTTCCCTCTTAGAGGCTCCTGGGACACCCGACAGATGTTTTTC. As protein: CACDLLFPLRGSWDTRQMFF.

This clone occurred a few times. This rearrangement joins TRDV1 to TRDJ1; D is perhaps TRDD3 (6 bases). The germline V gene has CDR1 TSWWSYY and CDR2 QGS. The CDR3 contains 20 residues. Deletions cut 5 bases from V and 0 bases from J, with 28 bases between. The CDR3 DNA follows: TGTGCTCTTGGGAAGGGGGGGAGAGGGCCTTTCGATCCGTACACCGATAAACTCATCTTT. It codes for CALGKGGRGPFDPYTDKLIF.